This entry lists 13 T cell receptor beta chains sequenced from one sample in a study of T cell repertoires in cytomegalovirus infection. TCRdb reanalysed the reads using MiXCR and keeps one entry per CDR3 protein. The sample includes roughly 800,000 distinct CDR3 sequences, around 29% of them seen just once. Their cognate antigens are unknown. Sample: cultured CD8+ T cells from PBMCs, taken from culture after CMV antigen stimulation. These receptors came from a human donor in good health (CMV status not recorded). Some clones in this sample may be carry-over from other donors' samples.

This clonotype has more than one count but fewer than ten. The rearrangement joins TRBV10-3 to TRBJ1-2, with D unclear. This CDR3 comprises 11 residues. V was trimmed by 6 bases and J by 4 bases, leaving 6 bases between them. In germline, CDR1 is ENHRY, CDR2 SYGVKD. CDR3 sequence reads: CAIREIYGYTF. The CDR3 DNA sequence: TGTGCCATCAGGGAGATCTATGGCTACACCTTC.

The chain recombines TRBV28 with TRBJ1-5, with 10 positions matching TRBD1. Trimming cost V 6 bases and J 6 bases; bases outside gene matches: 11. The CDR3 consists of 16 residues. Germline CDR1 reads MDHEN; CDR2 reads SYDVKM. The DNA for the CDR3 is TGTGCCAGCAGCACCCCAGGACAGGGGGAGACTCAGCCCCAGCATTTT. This translates into CASSTPGQGETQPQHF.

V and J are TRBV6-6 and TRBJ2-5; D gene ambiguous. Germline assignment: CDR1 MNHNY and CDR2 SVGAGI (reference sequence). This CDR3 comprises 13 residues. Trimming removed 10 bases at V and 4 bases at J, with 16 bases between. CDR3 region: CATTQGFVETQYF. The DNA of the CDR3 is TGTGCCACCACTCAAGGGTTTGTAGAGACCCAGTACTTC.

The chain is built from TRBV7-2 and TRBJ1-6; no reliable D call. Germline CDR1 is SGHTA and CDR2 is FQGNSA. Trimming shortened V by 5 bases and J by 3 bases, and 17 bases separated the two germline ends. The CDR3 has 17 residues. The CDR3, as DNA: TGTGCCAGCAGCCGCCTACACGAGGGATACTATAATTCACCCCTCCACTTT. The encoded protein is CASSRLHEGYYNSPLHF.

The rearrangement joins TRBV5-1 to TRBJ1-2; D unclear. Germline V gene sequence: CDR1 SGHRS, CDR2 YFSETQ. Trimming took off 4 bases at V and 4 bases at J, with 11 bases between the two ends. The CDR3 sequence is 13 residues long. For the CDR3, the DNA is TGCGCCAGCAGCACGGACCTGTTCTATGGCTACACCTTC. Amino acids: CASSTDLFYGYTF.

This sequence joins TRBV7-8 and TRBJ1-4, with 7 positions matching TRBD1. The V gene end was trimmed by 5 bases and the J gene end by 10 bases; junction bases not matched to a gene: 7. Germline CDR1 is SGHVS and CDR2 is FQNEAQ. The CDR3 has 13 amino acids. CDR3 DNA sequence: TGTGCCAGCAGCCCCCGGACAGGCGGAAAACTGTTTTTT. It yields the protein CASSPRTGGKLFF.

V usage is TRBV24-1 and J usage is TRBJ2-2, with D possibly TRBD1 on 7 matching bases. This CDR3 has 13 amino acids. Germline-derived CDR1 and CDR2 are KGHDR and SFDVKD. The V and J ends lost 9 bases and 5 bases respectively, with 12 bases between them. DNA of the CDR3: TGTGCCACCGGACAGGCGGGGACCGGGGAGCTGTTTTTT. Residues: CATGQAGTGELFF.

This clonotype was observed a few times. The chain joins TRBV27 to TRBJ1-2, with D perhaps matching TRBD1 (6 bases). The CDR3 loop spans 14 amino acids. The V and J ends lost 2 bases and 4 bases respectively, with 11 bases between them. Germline CDR1 MNHEY, CDR2 SMNVEV (reference sequence). The CDR3 sequence: CASSLRGRFYGYTF. CDR3 DNA: TGTGCCAGCAGTTTAAGGGGGAGATTCTATGGCTACACCTTC.

In regard to this clonotype: The junction and the germline gene differ at one end; a read error may be behind it. The CDR3 here is CASSLAGGLFF. The CDR3 DNA sequence: TGTGCCAGCAGCCTAGCGGGGGGCCTGTTCTTC. This sequence joins TRBV7-9 and TRBJ2-1; 11 bases are a match to TRBD2. Germline assignment: CDR1 SEHNR and CDR2 FQNEAQ (reference sequence). The CDR3 has 11 residues.

This clonotype was recorded at least ten times. The chain recombines TRBV7-9 with TRBJ1-2; TRBD1 aligns across 8 bases. Germline assignment: CDR1 SEHNR and CDR2 FQNEAQ (reference sequence). V shed 5 bases, J shed 4 bases, and the junction held 15 bases outside the gene matches. The CDR3 has 17 residues. Written as DNA, the CDR3 is TGTGCCAGCAGCCCCACCGGAGGACAGGGTGTTCGCTATGGCTACACCTTC. It is translated as CASSPTGGQGVRYGYTF.

The chain uses TRBV2 and TRBJ2-1; 10 positions agree with TRBD2. Germline V lookup: CDR1 SNHLY, CDR2 FYNNEI. The CDR3 runs 14 residues. After removal of 8 bases from V and 9 bases from J, the junction contained 10 bases not matched to a gene. CDR3 nucleotides: TGTGCCAGCCCCCCCGGGACTAGCGCCCCTGAGCAGTTCTTC. Amino acids: CASPPGTSAPEQFF. Full variable domain (rest looked up from reference TRBV2 and TRBJ2-1): EPEVTQTPSHQVTQMGQEVILRCVPISNHLYFYWYRQILGQKVEFLVSFYNNEISEKSEIFDDQFSVERPDGSNFTLKIRSTKLEDSAMYFCASPPGTSAPEQFFGPGTRLTVL.

Only a few counts were recorded for this clonotype. The chain carries TRBV5-5 and TRBJ2-7, with D maybe TRBD1 (5 bases). Germline lookup yields CDR1 SGHKS and CDR2 YYEKEE (reference sequence). The CDR3 is 14 amino acids. The V gene lost 2 bases and the J gene lost 0 bases, with 9 bases spanning the gap. CDR3 residues: CASSLGHNSYEQYF. The CDR3, as DNA: TGTGCCAGCAGCTTAGGACACAACTCCTACGAGCAGTACTTC.

This clonotype was counted only a few times. This chain uses TRBV29-1 with TRBJ2-2; D is unresolved. The germline V and J ends were trimmed by 4 bases and 1 base, with 4 bases remaining between them. In germline, CDR1 is SQVTM, CDR2 ANQGSEA. The CDR3 extends over 12 amino acids. In DNA form, the CDR3 reads TGCAGCGTTGTCCGGAACACCGGGGAGCTGTTTTTT. Protein: CSVVRNTGELFF.